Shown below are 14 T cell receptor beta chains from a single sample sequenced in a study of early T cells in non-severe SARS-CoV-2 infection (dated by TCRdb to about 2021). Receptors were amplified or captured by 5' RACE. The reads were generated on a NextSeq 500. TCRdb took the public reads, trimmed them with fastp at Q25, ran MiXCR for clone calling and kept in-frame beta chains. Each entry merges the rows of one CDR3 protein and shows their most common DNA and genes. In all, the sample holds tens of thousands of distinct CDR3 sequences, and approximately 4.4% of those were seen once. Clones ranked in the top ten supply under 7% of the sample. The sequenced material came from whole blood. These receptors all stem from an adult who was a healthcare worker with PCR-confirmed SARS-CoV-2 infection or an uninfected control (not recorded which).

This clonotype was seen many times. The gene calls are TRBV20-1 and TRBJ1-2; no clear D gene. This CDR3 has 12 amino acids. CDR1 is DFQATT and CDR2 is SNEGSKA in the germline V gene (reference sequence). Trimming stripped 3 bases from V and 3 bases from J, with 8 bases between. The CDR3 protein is CSARKGHYGYTF. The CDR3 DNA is TGCAGTGCTAGGAAAGGACACTATGGCTACACCTTC.

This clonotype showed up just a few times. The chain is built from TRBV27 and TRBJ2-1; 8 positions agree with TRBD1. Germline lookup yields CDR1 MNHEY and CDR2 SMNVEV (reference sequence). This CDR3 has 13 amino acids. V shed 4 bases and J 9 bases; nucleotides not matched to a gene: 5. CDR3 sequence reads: CASSSRTGIEQFF. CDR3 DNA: TGTGCCAGCAGTTCCCGGACAGGGATTGAGCAGTTCTTC.

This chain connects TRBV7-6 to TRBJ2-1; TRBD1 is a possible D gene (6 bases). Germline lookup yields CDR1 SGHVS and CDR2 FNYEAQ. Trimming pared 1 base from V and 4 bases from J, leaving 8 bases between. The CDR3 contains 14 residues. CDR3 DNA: TGTGCCAGCAGCTTAGGACAGGAATACAATGAGCAGTTCTTC. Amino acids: CASSLGQEYNEQFF.

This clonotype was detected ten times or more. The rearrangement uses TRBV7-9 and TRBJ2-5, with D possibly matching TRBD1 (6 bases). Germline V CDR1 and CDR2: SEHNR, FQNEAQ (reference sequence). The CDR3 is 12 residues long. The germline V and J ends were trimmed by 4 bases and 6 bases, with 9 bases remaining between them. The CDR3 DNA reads TGTGCCAGCAGCTATACAGGGAAGACCCAGTACTTC. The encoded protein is CASSYTGKTQYF.

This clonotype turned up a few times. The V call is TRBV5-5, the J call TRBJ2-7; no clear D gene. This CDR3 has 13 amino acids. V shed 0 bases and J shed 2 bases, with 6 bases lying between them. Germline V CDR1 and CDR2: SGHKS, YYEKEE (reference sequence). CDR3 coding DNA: TGTGCCAGCAGCTTGGACCCACCCTACGAGCAGTACTTC. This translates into CASSLDPPYEQYF.

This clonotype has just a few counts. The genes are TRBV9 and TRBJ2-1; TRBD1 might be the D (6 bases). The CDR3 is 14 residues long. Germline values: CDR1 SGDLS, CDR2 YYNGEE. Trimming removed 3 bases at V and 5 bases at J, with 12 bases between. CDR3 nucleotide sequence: TGTGCCAGCAGCGAACTGACAGGAGACAATGAGCAGTTCTTC. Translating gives CASSELTGDNEQFF.

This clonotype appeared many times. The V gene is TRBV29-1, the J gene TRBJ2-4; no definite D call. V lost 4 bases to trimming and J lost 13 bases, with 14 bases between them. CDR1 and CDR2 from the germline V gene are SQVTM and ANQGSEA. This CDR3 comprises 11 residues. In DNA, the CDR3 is TGCAGCGTTGTCATCCTGGAAATACAGTACTTC. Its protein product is CSVVILEIQYF. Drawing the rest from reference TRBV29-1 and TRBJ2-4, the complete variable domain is SAVISQKPSRDICQRGTSLTIQCQVDSQVTMMFWYRQQPGQSLTLIATANQGSEATYESGFVIDKFPISRPNLTFSTLTVSNMSPEDSSIYLCSVVILEIQYFGAGTRLSVL.

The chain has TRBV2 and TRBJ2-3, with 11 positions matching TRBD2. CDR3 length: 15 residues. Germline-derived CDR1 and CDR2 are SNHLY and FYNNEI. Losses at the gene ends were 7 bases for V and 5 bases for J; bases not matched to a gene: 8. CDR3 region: CASTPTSGALDTQYF. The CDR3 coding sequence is TGTGCCAGCACCCCGACTAGCGGGGCCTTAGATACGCAGTATTTT.

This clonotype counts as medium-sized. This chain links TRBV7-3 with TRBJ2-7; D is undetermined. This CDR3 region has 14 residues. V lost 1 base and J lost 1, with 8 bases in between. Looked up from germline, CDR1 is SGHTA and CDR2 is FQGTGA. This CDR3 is CASSLMSGSYEQYF. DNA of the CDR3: TGTGCCAGCAGCTTAATGTCAGGATCCTACGAGCAGTACTTC.

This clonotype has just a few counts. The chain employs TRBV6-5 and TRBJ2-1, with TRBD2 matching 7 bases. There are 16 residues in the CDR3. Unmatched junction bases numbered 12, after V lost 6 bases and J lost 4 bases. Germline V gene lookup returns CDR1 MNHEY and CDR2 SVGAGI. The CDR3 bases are TGTGCCAGCAGCCGCACTTTAGCGGGCCTTTACAATGAGCAGTTCTTC. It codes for CASSRTLAGLYNEQFF.

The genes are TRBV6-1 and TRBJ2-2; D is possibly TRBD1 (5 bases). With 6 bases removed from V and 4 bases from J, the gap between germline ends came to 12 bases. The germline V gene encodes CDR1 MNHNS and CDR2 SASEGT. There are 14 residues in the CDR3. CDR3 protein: CASRPRTLTGELFF. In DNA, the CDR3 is TGTGCCAGCAGACCCCGGACACTCACCGGGGAGCTGTTTTTT.

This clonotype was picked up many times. CDR3 residues: CSAPRQGEEAFF. CDR3 DNA: TGCAGTGCTCCCCGGCAGGGGGAAGAAGCTTTCTTT. This sequence joins TRBV20-1 and TRBJ1-1; 7 bases are shared with TRBD1. CDR1 and CDR2 (germline): DFQATT, SNEGSKA (reference sequence). J was trimmed by 8 bases and V by 5 bases; bases with no gene match: 8. The CDR3 is 12 residues long.

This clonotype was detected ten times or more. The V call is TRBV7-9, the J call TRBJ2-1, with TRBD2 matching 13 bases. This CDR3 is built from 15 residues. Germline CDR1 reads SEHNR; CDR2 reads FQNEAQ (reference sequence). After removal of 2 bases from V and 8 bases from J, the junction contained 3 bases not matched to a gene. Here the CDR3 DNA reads TGTGCCAGCAGCTTAACTAGCGGGAGGGTCGATGAGCAGTTCTTC. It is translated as CASSLTSGRVDEQFF.

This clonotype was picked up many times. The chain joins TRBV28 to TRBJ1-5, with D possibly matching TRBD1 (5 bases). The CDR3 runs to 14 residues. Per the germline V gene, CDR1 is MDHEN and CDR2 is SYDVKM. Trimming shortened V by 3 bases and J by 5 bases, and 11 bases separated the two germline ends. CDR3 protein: CASSLEGFDQPQHF. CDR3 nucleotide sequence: TGTGCCAGCAGTTTGGAGGGGTTCGATCAGCCCCAGCATTTT. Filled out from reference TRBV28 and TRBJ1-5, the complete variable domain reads DVKVTQSSRYLVKRTGEKVFLECVQDMDHENMFWYRQDPGLGLRLIYFSYDVKMKEKGDIPEGYSVSREKKERFSLILESASTNQTSMYLCASSLEGFDQPQHFGDGTRLSIL.